The 8 T cell receptor beta chains below were found in one sample sequenced in a study of blood T cells in healthy people across ages. Combining a sample-barcoded 5' primer with a J-beta primer mix, a second PCR ran for about 6 to 11 cycles. Each CDR3 protein gets one entry after TCRdb re-called the 5' RACE reads with MiXCR. This repertoire shows about 1.5 million distinct CDR3 sequences, 35% to 45% found once; its top ten account for about 4%. Sequenced sample: blood. The origin of the receptors is a woman between 18 and 30 years old in good health.

This chain joins TRBV4-1 and TRBJ2-3; 10 bases align to TRBD2. The CDR3 runs to 15 residues. V was pared by 2 bases and J by 3 bases, with 2 bases of the junction left unmatched. CDR1 MGHRA and CDR2 YSYEKL come from the germline V gene. CDR3 loop: CASSQLGLATDTQYF. CDR3 DNA sequence: TGCGCCAGCAGCCAACTGGGACTAGCGACAGATACGCAGTATTTT.

The chain couples TRBV30 to TRBJ2-7; D is possibly TRBD1 (5 bases). This CDR3 is built from 13 residues. Trimming left V 0 bases short and J 6 bases short, with 12 bases between. Germline V lookup: CDR1 GTSNPN, CDR2 SVGIG (reference sequence). Written as DNA, the CDR3 is TGTGCCTGGAGTGTCGTAGGGGCCGCCGAGCAGTACTTC. It is translated as CAWSVVGAAEQYF.

The table lists this clonotype with a few counts. The chain is built from TRBV11-1 and TRBJ2-3, with a tentative D call TRBD2 (5 bases). The V gene's germline CDR1 is SGHAT and CDR2 FQDESV (reference sequence). With 4 bases removed from V and 0 bases from J, the gap between germline ends came to 17 bases. There are 17 residues in the CDR3. This chain's CDR3 is CASSSPKADPSTDTQYF. CDR3 DNA: TGTGCCAGCAGCTCCCCAAAAGCGGACCCTAGCACAGATACGCAGTATTTT.

The chain employs TRBV20-1 and TRBJ1-2; 9 bases are a match to TRBD1. The germline V gene has CDR1 DFQATT and CDR2 SNEGSKA (reference sequence). This CDR3 comprises 14 residues. DNA for the CDR3: TGCAGCTTCAAAACAGGGGGCGCGGGCTATGGCTACACCTTC. Translation: CSFKTGGAGYGYTF.

To note about this clonotype: Germline and junction disagree at one end, which may indicate a read error. The CDR3 nucleotides read TGCAGTGCTAGGGGCCCGGGGCAGCCCCGGCATTTT. This gives the protein CSARGPGQPRHF. V usage is TRBV20-1 and J usage is TRBJ1-5; a possible D gene is TRBD1 (5 bases). The CDR3 loop spans 12 amino acids. Germline V lookup: CDR1 DFQATT, CDR2 SNEGSKA (reference sequence).

A few counts support this clonotype. The chain uses TRBV25-1 and TRBJ2-1; TRBD2 is a possible D gene (6 bases). The end of the DNA aligns better with TRBJ2-7, so the J call may be wrong. The CDR3 is 16 amino acids. The germline V gene encodes CDR1 MGHDK and CDR2 SYGVNS. DNA of the CDR3: TGTGCCAGCAGTGATATAGCGGAAAGCTCCTACAATGAGCAGTACTTC. This gives the protein CASSDIAESSYNEQYF.

This clonotype was counted only a few times. This chain joins TRBV5-1 and TRBJ2-1, with 11 bases identical to TRBD2. The junction had 13 bases not matched to a gene; V was cut back by 3 bases and J by 2 bases. This CDR3 has 19 residues. Germline CDR1 is SGHRS and CDR2 is YFSETQ. The CDR3 region is CASSSPPGLAAGPYNEQFF. As DNA, the CDR3 is TGCGCCAGCAGCTCGCCACCGGGACTAGCGGCGGGTCCCTACAATGAGCAGTTCTTC.

In this sample, this clonotype turned up a few times. The V gene is TRBV12-3 or TRBV12-4, the J gene TRBJ2-1; D is possibly TRBD2 (6 bases). V lost 5 bases and J lost 0, with 14 bases in between. CDR3 length equals 16 residues. The CDR3, as DNA: TGTGCCAGCAGTCCACGAGCGGGCGTCTCCTACAATGAGCAGTTCTTC. As protein: CASSPRAGVSYNEQFF.